The 21 T cell receptor beta chains listed next were all sequenced from one sample in a study of control samples from healthy donors and cancer patients (dated by TCRdb to 2020 to 2022). Libraries came from the immunoSEQ multiplex PCR assay. TCRdb holds this immuneACCESS table with in-frame rearrangements only. Some clones are missing; in checked studies, unresolved V genes explain under half, and the rest has no known cause. This sample comprises around 170,000 clones, around 88% of them detected only once. The biggest ten clones account for approximately 4.9% of the sample. The sequencing sample was made of blood. Receptors originate from a woman in her 30s in good health.

The chain combines TRBV9 with TRBJ1-3; TRBD1 might be the D (6 bases). This CDR3 has 16 amino acids. Germline CDR1 SGDLS, CDR2 YYNGEE. V gave up 3 bases and J gave up 0 bases, with 13 bases separating them. DNA of the CDR3: TGTGCCAGCAGCGGCTCCCAGGGGTACTCTGGAAACACCATATATTTT. This gives the protein CASSGSQGYSGNTIYF.

The rearrangement joins TRBV15 to TRBJ2-5, with 8 bases aligning to TRBD1. Losses at the gene ends were 4 bases for V and 4 bases for J; bases not matched to a gene: 5. CDR3 length equals 14 residues. Germline CDR1 is LNHNV and CDR2 is YYDKDF (reference sequence). CDR3 nucleotides: TGTGCCACCAGCACCTGGACAGGGCGAGAGACCCAGTACTTC. Its protein product is CATSTWTGRETQYF. The entire variable domain, with the rest obtained from reference TRBV15 and TRBJ2-5, is as follows: DAMVIQNPRYQVTQFGKPVTLSCSQTLNHNVMYWYQQKSSQAPKLLFHYYDKDFNNEADTPDNFQSRRPNTSFCFLDIRSPGLGDTAMYLCATSTWTGRETQYFGPGTRLLVL.

This CDR3 is CASSPRQGWNTEAFF. The CDR3 region has the DNA TGTGCCAGCAGCCCCCGACAGGGGTGGAACACTGAAGCTTTCTTT. The gene calls are TRBV9 and TRBJ1-1; 8 bases are a match to TRBD1. CDR3 length: 15 residues. The trim removed 4 bases at V and 1 base at J, leaving 6 bases unmatched. Germline V lookup: CDR1 SGDLS, CDR2 YYNGEE.

This clone has a handful of counts. This sequence joins TRBV18 and TRBJ1-1; D is undetermined. The V and J ends lost 2 bases and 11 bases respectively, with 15 bases between them. The CDR3 runs 13 residues. Germline V gene sequence: CDR1 KGHSH, CDR2 LQKENI. The CDR3 bases are TGTGCCAGCTCACCAAGTGATTTGGCGGGGGCTTTCTTT. It encodes CASSPSDLAGAFF.

The chain joins TRBV29-1 to TRBJ2-3, with D perhaps given as TRBD1 or TRBD2 (5 bases each). The germline V gene has CDR1 SQVTM and CDR2 ANQGSEA. There are 14 residues in the CDR3. V was shortened by 8 bases and J by 5 bases, with 20 bases between the two germline ends. CDR3 loop: CSSLTRTRGDTQYF. The DNA of the CDR3 is TGCAGCTCCCTCACCCGGACGAGGGGAGATACGCAGTATTTT.

This sequence joins TRBV3-1 (or the pseudogene TRBV3-2) and TRBJ1-6, with TRBD1 identical over 7 bases. The CDR3 covers 14 residues. V lost 4 bases and J lost 8; bases outside the gene matches: 5. Germline V gives CDR1 LGHDT, CDR2 YNNKEL (reference sequence). Here the CDR3 reads CASSPRQGDSPLHF. The CDR3 DNA reads as TGTGCCAGCAGCCCCCGACAGGGAGATTCACCCCTCCACTTT.

V usage is TRBV5-1 and J usage is TRBJ1-6; tentatively, D is TRBD1 (5 bases). CDR3 length: 15 amino acids. Germline-derived CDR1 and CDR2 are SGHRS and YFSETQ. Trimming took off 4 bases at V and 7 bases at J, with 15 bases between the two ends. CDR3 loop: CASSPGDGGNSPLHF. In DNA, the CDR3 is TGCGCCAGCAGCCCCGGGGACGGAGGAAATTCACCCCTCCACTTT.

The chain uses TRBV3-1 (or the pseudogene TRBV3-2) and TRBJ2-5, with 10 bases aligning to TRBD1. The germline V gene encodes CDR1 LGHDT and CDR2 YNNKEL (reference sequence). V shed 4 bases, J shed 1 base, and the junction held 3 bases outside the gene matches. The CDR3 is made up of 15 amino acids. The CDR3 coding sequence is TGTGCCAGCAGCCCTAGGACAGGGGGCCAAGAGACCCAGTACTTC. Amino acid sequence: CASSPRTGGQETQYF.

The chain uses TRBV6-1 and TRBJ1-6; no firm D call. The CDR3 contains 14 residues. The V end lost 2 bases, the J end lost 7 bases, and 9 bases lay between the germline ends. Germline V gene lookup returns CDR1 MNHNS and CDR2 SASEGT. The CDR3 loop reads CASSESTWNSPLHF. DNA for the CDR3: TGTGCCAGCAGTGAATCGACCTGGAATTCACCCCTCCACTTT.

The J gene is TRBJ2-1, the V gene TRBV7-9; no definite D call. The CDR3 length is 13 residues. The germline gives CDR1 SEHNR, CDR2 FQNEAQ (reference sequence). V was trimmed by 5 bases and J by 4 bases, leaving 9 bases between them. CDR3 sequence (DNA): TGTGCCAGCAGCCAGCAGATATACAATGAGCAGTTCTTC. Residues: CASSQQIYNEQFF. The variable domain in full, with the rest retrieved from reference TRBV7-9 and TRBJ2-1, is DTGVSQNPRHKITKRGQNVTFRCDPISEHNRLYWYRQTLGQGPEFLTYFQNEAQLEKSRLLSDRFSAERPKGSFSTLEIQRTEQGDSAMYLCASSQQIYNEQFFGPGTRLTVL.

The gene calls are TRBV19 and TRBJ1-5, with D perhaps TRBD1 (6 bases). This CDR3 is 14 amino acids long. V dropped 7 bases and J dropped 5 bases, with 15 bases sitting between them. From germline, CDR1 is LNHDA and CDR2 SQIVND (reference sequence). In DNA, the CDR3 is TGTGCCAGTACCGCTAGACAGGACTATCAGCCCCAGCATTTT. Its protein product is CASTARQDYQPQHF. Using reference TRBV19 and TRBJ1-5 for the parts outside the CDR3, the full variable domain is DGGITQSPKYLFRKEGQNVTLSCEQNLNHDAMYWYRQDPGQGLRLIYYSQIVNDFQKGDIAEGYSVSREKKESFPLTVTSAQKNPTAFYLCASTARQDYQPQHFGDGTRLSIL.

The J gene is TRBJ2-6, the V gene TRBV21-1; TRBD1, as called in the table, went unchecked against the DNA. TRBV21-1 is deemed a pseudogene. The CDR3 is made up of 18 amino acids. The CDR3 region is CASSKVNRLWSGANVLTF. The DNA for the CDR3 is TGTGCCAGCAGCAAAGTGAACAGGCTTTGGTCTGGGGCCAACGTCCTGACTTTC.

The chain links TRBV9 to TRBJ2-7; D uncertain. With 6 bases removed from V and 2 bases from J, the gap between germline ends came to 9 bases. CDR3 length: 12 amino acids. Germline V CDR1 and CDR2: SGDLS, YYNGEE. This chain's CDR3 is CASNRAPYEQYV. In DNA form, the CDR3 reads TGTGCCAGCAACCGGGCTCCCTACGAGCAGTACGTC.

The chain has TRBV6-1 and TRBJ2-5; TRBD2 might be the D (6 bases). The CDR3 extends over 14 amino acids. Deletions cut 1 base from V and 7 bases from J, with 13 bases between. The V gene's germline CDR1 is MNHNS and CDR2 SASEGT. In nucleotides, the CDR3 is TGTGCCAGCAGTGAAGTGGGCCAGGGAGGGACCCAGTACTTC. This sequence encodes CASSEVGQGGTQYF.

CDR3 protein: CASSPGLRLYEQFF. Here the CDR3 DNA reads TGTGCCAGCAGTCCGGGACTGCGCCTCTATGAGCAGTTCTTC. The chain recombines TRBV2 with TRBJ2-1; TRBD2 is a possible D gene (6 bases). CDR3 length: 14 amino acids. V gave up 5 bases and J gave up 8 bases, with 16 bases separating them. The V gene's germline CDR1 is SNHLY and CDR2 FYNNEI.

In its sample, this clone was seen a few times. The V and J genes are TRBV6-6 and TRBJ1-5; D not certain. Germline lookup yields CDR1 MNHNY and CDR2 SVGAGI (reference sequence). The CDR3 spans 13 residues. The V end lost 7 bases, the J end lost 7 bases, and 14 bases lay between the germline ends. The CDR3 coding sequence is TGTGCCAGCACTGTGCAGGAGGGACAGCCCCAGCATTTT. This encodes CASTVQEGQPQHF.

Comments on this clone: Other nucleotide sequences from this sample produce the same CDR3. This chain links TRBV18 with TRBJ2-2, with 11 nucleotides matching TRBD2. The germline gives CDR1 KGHSH, CDR2 LQKENI. Trimming at V came to 3 bases and at J to 4 bases, leaving 1 base not matched to a gene. This CDR3 comprises 15 residues. CDR3 bases: TGTGCCAGCTCACCTACTAGCGGGGGCACCGGGGAGCTGTTTTTT. Its protein is CASSPTSGGTGELFF.

V usage is TRBV29-1 and J usage is TRBJ2-7; 8 bases line up with TRBD2. Trimming removed 6 bases from V and 6 bases from J; junction bases left unmatched: 7. CDR1 and CDR2 from the germline V gene are SQVTM and ANQGSEA. This CDR3 spans 12 amino acids. The CDR3 reads CSVVGTRGEQYF. The CDR3, as DNA: TGCAGCGTCGTAGGGACTAGGGGCGAGCAGTACTTC.

This chain links TRBV18 with TRBJ2-2; 8 bases are shared with TRBD2. The CDR3 length is 15 residues. V was clipped by 2 bases and J by 6 bases; unmatched bases: 5. From germline, CDR1 is KGHSH and CDR2 LQKENI. The CDR3 loop reads CASSPSGGGPGELFF. CDR3 sequence (DNA): TGTGCCAGCTCACCATCCGGGGGGGGCCCCGGGGAGCTGTTTTTT.

Worth noting for this clone: Other DNA sequences of this sample code for an identical CDR3. The chain uses TRBV6-5 and TRBJ1-2; 8 nucleotides align to TRBD1. The CDR3 has 15 amino acids. CDR1 is MNHEY, CDR2 SVGAGI, per germline. Unmatched junction bases numbered 13, after V lost 6 bases and J lost 7 bases. The chain's CDR3 is CASRDRTGRSGGYTF. The CDR3 DNA reads as TGTGCCAGCAGAGATCGGACAGGGAGATCAGGTGGCTACACCTTC.

The rearrangement links TRBV6-5 to TRBJ2-2, with 9 bases aligning to TRBD1. Trimming at V came to 7 bases and at J to 7 bases, leaving 7 bases not matched to a gene. Per the germline V gene, CDR1 is MNHEY and CDR2 is SVGAGI. The length of the CDR3 is 14 residues. The CDR3 here is CASKGTGTGGELFF. In nucleotides, the CDR3 is TGTGCCAGCAAGGGGACAGGGACGGGCGGGGAGCTGTTTTTT.